This T cell receptor beta chain is drawn from a study of blood T cell repertoires in COVID-19. Turning to the study itself: COVID-19 samples from acute and convalescent phases originated in the United States, Italy and Spain. T cells, B-cell-depleted T cells, or PBMCs supplied cDNA or gDNA.

This clone was seen once. Original processing methods: Amplifying reference gene primers gave estimates of nucleated cell counts. The method was immunoSEQ multiplex PCR; TCRdb's version includes in-frame clones alone and lacks a portion of them. The V and J calls and clone size are taken from that table; D and trimming were inferred from the DNA. The repertoire holds around 120,000 clones, with about 89% as singletons. The CDR3 is made up of 17 amino acids. The germline V gene has CDR1 SGHTA and CDR2 FQGNSA. Trimming removed 0 bases at V and 0 bases at J, with 13 bases between. This TCR came from a woman in her 70s with acute or convalescent COVID-19. The sequencing input was peripheral blood. The rearrangement uses TRBV7-2 and TRBJ2-3; no firm D call. CDR3 loop: CASSLASRTPSTDTQYF. The CDR3 coding sequence is TGTGCCAGCAGCTTAGCCTCAAGAACTCCTAGCACAGATACGCAGTATTTT.